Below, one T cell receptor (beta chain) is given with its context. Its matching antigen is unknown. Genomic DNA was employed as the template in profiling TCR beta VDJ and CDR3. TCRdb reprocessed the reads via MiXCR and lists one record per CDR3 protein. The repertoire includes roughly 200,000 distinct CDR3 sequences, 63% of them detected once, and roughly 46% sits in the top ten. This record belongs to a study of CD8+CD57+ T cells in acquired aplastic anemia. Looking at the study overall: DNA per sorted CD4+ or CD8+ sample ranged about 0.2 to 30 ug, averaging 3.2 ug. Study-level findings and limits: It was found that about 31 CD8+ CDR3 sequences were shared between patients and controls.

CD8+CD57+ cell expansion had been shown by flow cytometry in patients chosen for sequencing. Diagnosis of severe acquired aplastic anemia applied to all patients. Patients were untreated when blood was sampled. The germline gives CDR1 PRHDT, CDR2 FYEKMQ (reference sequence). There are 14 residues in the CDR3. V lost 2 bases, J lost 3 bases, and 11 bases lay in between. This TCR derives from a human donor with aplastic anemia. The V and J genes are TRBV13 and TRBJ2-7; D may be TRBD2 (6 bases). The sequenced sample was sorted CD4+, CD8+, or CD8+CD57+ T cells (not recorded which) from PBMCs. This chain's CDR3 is CASSLTGVHYEQYF. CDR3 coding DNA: TGTGCCAGCAGCTTAACGGGGGTGCACTACGAGCAGTACTTC.